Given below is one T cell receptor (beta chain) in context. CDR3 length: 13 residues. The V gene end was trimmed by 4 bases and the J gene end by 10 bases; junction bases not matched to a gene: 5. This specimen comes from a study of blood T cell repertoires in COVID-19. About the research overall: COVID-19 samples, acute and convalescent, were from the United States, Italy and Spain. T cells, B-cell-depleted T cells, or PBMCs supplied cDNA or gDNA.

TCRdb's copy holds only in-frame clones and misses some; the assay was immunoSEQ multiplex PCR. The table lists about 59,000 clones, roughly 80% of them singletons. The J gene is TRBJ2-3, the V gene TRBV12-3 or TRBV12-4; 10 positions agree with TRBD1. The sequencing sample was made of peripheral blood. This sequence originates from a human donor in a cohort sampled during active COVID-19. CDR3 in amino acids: CASSWTGGDAQYF. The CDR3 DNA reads TGTGCCAGCAGTTGGACAGGGGGGGATGCGCAGTATTTT.